The 20 T cell receptor beta chains given below trace back to one sample, sequenced in a study of vaccination and CD4 T cells after COVID-19. The Oncomine TCR Beta short-read assay generated sequence data from the DNA of cultured CD4+ T cells. One entry per CDR3 protein, called by TCRdb with MiXCR from the PCR reads. The repertoire consists of about 13,000 distinct CDR3 sequences, with over 50% occurring once and the leading ten covering around 20%. No antigen is known for these receptors. The sample's treatment: roughly 10-day PBMC culture with coronavirus spike peptide pools or control peptides (ViraFEST assay). Sequences were derived from cultured CD4+ T cells from blood, sampled after SARS-CoV-2 vaccination. The receptors were gathered from a human donor with COVID-19.

V gene TRBV6-1 combines with J gene TRBJ2-3; D gene uncertain. The V and J ends lost 6 bases and 4 bases respectively, with 8 bases between them. The CDR3 runs 12 residues. The V gene's germline CDR1 is MNHNS and CDR2 SASEGT. The CDR3 region has the DNA TGTGCCAGCAGCCAGGCATCAGATACGCAGTATTTT. Encoded protein: CASSQASDTQYF.

This clonotype was seen only a few times. The V and J genes are TRBV5-1 and TRBJ2-5; a weak D match, TRBD2 (5 bases). Germline CDR1 SGHRS, CDR2 YFSETQ. This CDR3 contains 15 residues. The V gene lost 5 bases and the J gene lost 1 base, with 15 bases spanning the gap. As DNA, the CDR3 is TGCGCCAGCAGGTCCCGTAGTAGCGTCCAAGAGACCCAGTACTTC. Its protein product is CASRSRSSVQETQYF. Variable domain in full (rest from reference TRBV5-1 and TRBJ2-5): KAGVTQTPRYLIKTRGQQVTLSCSPISGHRSVSWYQQTPGQGLQFLFEYFSETQRNKGNFPGRFSGRQFSNSRSEMNVSTLELGDSALYLCASRSRSSVQETQYFGPGTRLLVL.

This clonotype has a single count. The chain has TRBV6-1 and TRBJ1-3; 8 positions agree with TRBD1. Germline lookup yields CDR1 MNHNS and CDR2 SASEGT. There are 16 residues in the CDR3. Trimming at V came to 6 bases and at J to 3 bases, leaving 10 bases not matched to a gene. This CDR3 reads CASSLTDRVFGNTIYF. CDR3 nucleotides: TGTGCCAGCAGCCTAACGGACAGGGTCTTTGGAAACACCATATATTTT.

This clonotype was seen only a few times. This sequence joins TRBV19 and TRBJ1-1; 7 nucleotides match TRBD1. Germline loops: CDR1 LNHDA, CDR2 SQIVND (reference sequence). The CDR3 length is 14 residues. After removal of 6 bases from V and 5 bases from J, the junction contained 9 bases not matched to a gene. CDR3 sequence (DNA): TGTGCCAGTAGGAGGGGGGACAGTGAAACTGAAGCTTTCTTT. Its translation is CASRRGDSETEAFF. The full variable domain, completed using reference TRBV19 and TRBJ1-1, is DGGITQSPKYLFRKEGQNVTLSCEQNLNHDAMYWYRQDPGQGLRLIYYSQIVNDFQKGDIAEGYSVSREKKESFPLTVTSAQKNPTAFYLCASRRGDSETEAFFGQGTRLTVV.

The V gene is TRBV6-1, the J gene TRBJ2-2; maybe TRBD2 (5 bases). This CDR3 region has 14 residues. V was cut by 2 bases and J by 6 bases, with 10 bases left in between. The germline CDR1 and CDR2 sequences are MNHNS and SASEGT. The CDR3 reads CASSERGVAGELFF. CDR3 nucleotides: TGTGCCAGCAGTGAACGGGGAGTGGCCGGGGAGCTGTTTTTT.

This chain links TRBV7-9 with TRBJ2-7; TRBD1 aligns across 7 bases. The CDR3 sequence is 18 residues long. V lost 5 bases, J lost 4 bases, and 20 bases stayed unmatched. CDR1 and CDR2 (germline): SEHNR, FQNEAQ (reference sequence). The CDR3 DNA sequence: TGTGCCAGCAGCCCGGACAGGAGAACATCACCAACTAAATACGAGCAGTACTTC. Protein: CASSPDRRTSPTKYEQYF.

The chain is built from TRBV30 and TRBJ1-2; maybe TRBD1 (5 bases). V lost 0 bases, J lost 8 bases, and 13 bases lay in between. CDR3 length equals 13 residues. The V gene's germline CDR1 is GTSNPN and CDR2 SVGIG (reference sequence). CDR3 DNA: TGTGCCTGGAGTGTACCCGGGGAGGGGGGCTACACCTTC. Residues: CAWSVPGEGGYTF. Combining the CDR3 with reference TRBV30 and TRBJ1-2 gives the whole variable domain SQTIHQWPATLVQPVGSPLSLECTVEGTSNPNLYWYRQAAGRGLQLLFYSVGIGQISSEVPQNLSASRPQDRQFILSSKKLLLSDSGFYLCAWSVPGEGGYTFGSGTRLTVV.

Worth noting for this clonotype: The junction shows a germline mismatch at one end, possibly a read error. CDR3 sequence reads: CASKHLAHSSTDTRYF. The CDR3 nucleotides are TGTGCCTCGAAACACCTAGCGCACTCTAGCACAGATACGCGGTATTTT. The chain links TRBV19 to TRBJ2-3, with D possibly matching TRBD2 (6 bases). Germline V CDR1 and CDR2: LNHDA, SQIVND (reference sequence). The CDR3 has 16 residues. Full variable domain (remainder filled in from reference TRBV19 and TRBJ2-3): DGGITQSPKYLFRKEGQNVTLSCEQNLNHDAMYWYRQDPGQGLRLIYYSQIVNDFQKGDIAEGYSVSREKKESFPLTVTSAQKNPTAFYLCASKHLAHSSTDTRYFGPGTRLTVL.

The V call is TRBV28, the J call TRBJ1-1; tentative D call: TRBD1 (6 bases). The CDR3 sequence is 15 residues long. The V gene lost 6 bases and the J gene lost 1 base, with 15 bases spanning the gap. The germline CDR1 and CDR2 sequences are MDHEN and SYDVKM. In nucleotides, the CDR3 is TGTGCCAGCAGCTGGGACATCCGAACGAACACTGAAGCTTTCTTT. It is translated as CASSWDIRTNTEAFF.

The chain recombines TRBV5-1 with TRBJ2-1; 10 bases are shared with TRBD1. V lost 4 bases to trimming and J lost 6 bases; unmatched junction nucleotides: 7. Germline V gene lookup returns CDR1 SGHRS and CDR2 YFSETQ. CDR3 size: 15 residues. The CDR3 protein is CASSAVTGGPNEQFF. CDR3 sequence (DNA): TGCGCCAGCAGCGCCGTGACAGGGGGCCCCAATGAGCAGTTCTTC.

This rearrangement joins TRBV7-9 to TRBJ1-1; D remains ambiguous. Trimming shortened V by 1 base and J by 5 bases, and 11 bases separated the two germline ends. The length of the CDR3 is 14 residues. Germline assignment: CDR1 SEHNR and CDR2 FQNEAQ (reference sequence). CDR3 in amino acids: CASSLGHMGTEAFF. CDR3 DNA sequence: TGTGCCAGCAGCTTAGGACACATGGGGACTGAAGCTTTCTTT.

The rearrangement uses TRBV6-5 and TRBJ2-7, with D unresolved. V was shortened by 2 bases and J by 3 bases, with 23 bases between the two germline ends. CDR1 MNHEY and CDR2 SVGAGI come from the germline V gene. The CDR3 runs to 18 residues. The CDR3, as DNA: TGTGCCAGCAGTTACCCGCCCACCTACGAGCAGATCCTCTACGAGCAGTACTTC. Its translation: CASSYPPTYEQILYEQYF.

The chain employs TRBV28 and TRBJ2-3, with a weak D call TRBD1 (5 bases). With 6 bases removed from V and 0 bases from J, the gap between germline ends came to 16 bases. The CDR3 is made up of 16 amino acids. The germline CDR1 and CDR2 sequences are MDHEN and SYDVKM. In DNA, the CDR3 is TGTGCCAGCAGCCTTGGGTGGGGCGGTAGCACAGATACGCAGTATTTT. Protein product: CASSLGWGGSTDTQYF.

The rearrangement uses TRBV4-1 and TRBJ1-4; D is unclear. The CDR3 covers 15 residues. CDR1 and CDR2 (germline): MGHRA, YSYEKL. V was trimmed by 2 bases and J by 3 bases, leaving 10 bases between them. CDR3 bases: TGCGCCAGCAGCCAAACACACGATCCTAATGAAAAACTGTTTTTT. Translation: CASSQTHDPNEKLFF.

The rearrangement uses TRBV7-6 and TRBJ2-5; 14 bases match TRBD2. Germline V gene lookup returns CDR1 SGHVS and CDR2 FNYEAQ. This CDR3 spans 15 amino acids. V shed 8 bases and J 5 bases; nucleotides not matched to a gene: 7. CDR3 protein: CASGTSGGLTETQYF. CDR3 DNA: TGTGCCAGCGGGACTAGCGGGGGCCTAACGGAGACCCAGTACTTC.

This clonotype has more than one count but fewer than ten. This chain uses TRBV7-8 with TRBJ2-4, with a weak D call TRBD2 (6 bases). Germline V gene data show CDR1 as SGHVS and CDR2 as FQNEAQ. Trimming cost V 6 bases and J 1 base, with 10 bases left between them. The CDR3 is made up of 14 amino acids. In nucleotides, the CDR3 is TGTGCCAGCAGTCGAAGCGGGGCCAAAAACATTCAGTACTTC. Amino acid sequence: CASSRSGAKNIQYF.

This clonotype was detected only a few times. The chain joins TRBV20-1 to TRBJ2-5, with D possibly being TRBD2 (5 bases). CDR1 is DFQATT, CDR2 SNEGSKA, per germline (reference sequence). Trimming shortened V by 3 bases and J by 1 base, and 15 bases separated the two germline ends. There are 15 residues in the CDR3. The CDR3 is CSARRASALQETQYF. The CDR3 coding sequence is TGCAGTGCTAGGCGGGCCTCGGCCCTCCAAGAGACCCAGTACTTC.

The V and J genes are TRBV27 and TRBJ2-4; D unresolved. CDR3 size: 10 residues. V was trimmed by 4 bases and J by 6 bases, leaving 1 base between them. Germline assignment: CDR1 MNHEY and CDR2 SMNVEV (reference sequence). CDR3 DNA sequence: TGTGCCAGCAGTTCAAACATTCAGTACTTC. Amino acid sequence: CASSSNIQYF.

This clonotype appeared a few times. The gene calls are TRBV19 and TRBJ1-5; 9 nucleotides align to TRBD1. CDR3 length: 16 residues. Unmatched junction bases numbered 10, after V lost 7 bases and J lost 3 bases. The germline V gene encodes CDR1 LNHDA and CDR2 SQIVND (reference sequence). The CDR3 bases are TGTGCCAGTACCCTCATGGACAGGGGTACCAATCAGCCCCAGCATTTT. Its protein product is CASTLMDRGTNQPQHF.

V usage is TRBV19 and J usage is TRBJ1-2; no reliable D call. The CDR3 is made up of 19 amino acids. Germline-derived CDR1 and CDR2 are LNHDA and SQIVND (reference sequence). V was clipped by 1 base and J by 1 base, with 22 bases between them. CDR3 residues: CASSIVVWAAQDNNYGYTF. The CDR3, as DNA: TGTGCCAGTAGTATAGTTGTATGGGCAGCCCAGGATAATAACTATGGCTACACCTTC.